A single sample gave rise to the 25 T cell receptor beta chains below, sequenced in a study of patients and donors after allogeneic stem cell transplantation (dated by TCRdb to the early 2020s). Library prep was done by RT-PCR. The run used a NextSeq 550. The public reads were reprocessed in TCRdb via fastp at Q25 and MiXCR, keeping in-frame beta chains. CDR3 protein duplicates are merged, each entry listing the most common genes and DNA. The sample profile shows over 150,000 distinct CDR3 sequences; around two fifths of them were found once. The top ten hold around 35% of the sample. Sequencing was performed on blood, either unsorted or a sorted T cell fraction (not recorded which). The origin of the receptors is a human donor who was either an allogeneic HSCT recipient or a stem cell or donor lymphocyte infusion donor (not recorded which). It is not recorded whose cells these are; they may come from a transplant donor.

The chain couples TRBV20-1 to TRBJ1-2, with unresolved D. CDR3 length: 13 amino acids. Germline lookup yields CDR1 DFQATT and CDR2 SNEGSKA (reference sequence). The germline V and J ends were trimmed by 4 bases and 4 bases, with 13 bases remaining between them. The CDR3 protein is CSATLAIAYGYTF. DNA for the CDR3: TGCAGTGCTACCTTAGCGATAGCCTATGGCTACACCTTC.

The chain is built from TRBV29-1 and TRBJ2-5; 9 bases line up with TRBD2. The trim removed 1 base at V and 4 bases at J, leaving 13 bases unmatched. The CDR3 runs 17 residues. CDR1 and CDR2 from the germline V gene are SQVTM and ANQGSEA. In nucleotides, the CDR3 is TGCAGCGTTGAAGCTCTAAGGGATAGCGGGAGACGAGAGACCCAGTACTTC. It is translated as CSVEALRDSGRRETQYF.

The chain is built from TRBV15 and TRBJ1-1; D gene uncertain. Germline lookup yields CDR1 LNHNV and CDR2 YYDKDF (reference sequence). Trimming removed 5 bases from V and 1 base from J, with 14 bases in between. This CDR3 is 15 amino acids long. The CDR3 reads CATSRTLGPNTEAFF. CDR3 bases: TGTGCCACCAGCCGAACCCTCGGCCCGAACACTGAAGCTTTCTTT.

This sequence joins TRBV13 and TRBJ2-3; no clear D gene. The CDR3 has 14 residues. Germline loops: CDR1 PRHDT, CDR2 FYEKMQ (reference sequence). Trimming pared 5 bases from V and 1 base from J, leaving 10 bases between. CDR3 in DNA: TGTGCCAGCAGCCCTAGTCAGGGCACAGATACGCAGTATTTT. Translating it yields CASSPSQGTDTQYF.

The chain joins TRBV28 to TRBJ1-1, with D unresolved. CDR3 size: 17 residues. The ends were cut back, 6 bases at V and 0 bases at J, with 20 bases in the middle. CDR1 and CDR2 (germline): MDHEN, SYDVKM. This CDR3 is CASSEVHYSGVNTEAFF. In DNA, the CDR3 is TGTGCCAGCAGCGAGGTCCATTATTCGGGTGTGAACACTGAAGCTTTCTTT.

In this sample, this clonotype turned up many times. The chain joins TRBV24-1 to TRBJ1-5; tentative D call: TRBD1 (5 bases). The germline V gene encodes CDR1 KGHDR and CDR2 SFDVKD. The CDR3 contains 14 residues. V was trimmed by 10 bases and J by 3 bases, leaving 15 bases between them. The CDR3 sequence is CATRQAGINQPQHF. The CDR3 region has the DNA TGTGCCACTCGCCAAGCAGGGATCAATCAGCCCCAGCATTTT.

This chain joins TRBV12-3 or TRBV12-4 and TRBJ1-1, with 8 bases identical to TRBD1. The V segment lost 2 bases and the J segment 7 bases; nucleotides outside the gene matches: 9. The CDR3 has 15 residues. The CDR3 DNA reads TGTGCCAGCAGTTTATATAGGACAGGGCCGTTTGAAGCTTTCTTT. It is translated as CASSLYRTGPFEAFF.

This clonotype was seen more than once but under ten times. The rearrangement joins TRBV20-1 to TRBJ1-4, with D unclear. Germline V gene data show CDR1 as DFQATT and CDR2 as SNEGSKA (reference sequence). Trimming removed 3 bases from V and 1 base from J, with 15 bases in between. The CDR3 covers 16 residues. CDR3: CSASSLAWITNEKLFF. CDR3 coding DNA: TGCAGTGCTAGTAGCCTAGCGTGGATAACTAATGAAAAACTGTTTTTT.

This clonotype occurred many times. CDR3 residues: CASTRLAMNEQFF. The CDR3 region has the DNA TGTGCCAGTACGAGACTAGCGATGAATGAGCAGTTCTTC. The rearrangement joins TRBV5-5 to TRBJ2-1; TRBD2 matches 8 bases. The trim removed 8 bases at V and 7 bases at J, leaving 8 bases unmatched. The CDR3 is 13 amino acids. The germline V gene encodes CDR1 SGHKS and CDR2 YYEKEE (reference sequence).

This clonotype appeared a few times. The J gene is TRBJ1-6, the V gene TRBV3-1, with 10 bases fitting TRBD1. Germline values: CDR1 LGHDT, CDR2 YNNKEL (reference sequence). V trimming: 5 bases; J trimming: 12 bases; junction bases outside the gene matches: 7. The CDR3 sequence is 14 residues long. The CDR3 DNA reads TGTGCCAGCAGCGATGGACAGGGGGATAAACCCCTCCACTTT. Translation gives CASSDGQGDKPLHF.

This clonotype was observed a few times. The chain joins TRBV29-1 to TRBJ2-5, with D unresolved. Trimming pared 1 base from V and 4 bases from J, leaving 4 bases between. This CDR3 has 11 residues. The germline V gene has CDR1 SQVTM and CDR2 ANQGSEA. The DNA for the CDR3 is TGCAGCGTTGAAGGTCTAGAGACCCAGTACTTC. It codes for CSVEGLETQYF.

The table lists this clonotype with a few counts. The chain uses TRBV28 and TRBJ2-7; D ambiguous. Between the trimmed V and J ends, which lost 4 bases and 0 bases, there was a span of 7 bases. CDR3 length equals 13 residues. Germline V gene lookup returns CDR1 MDHEN and CDR2 SYDVKM. CDR3 DNA: TGTGCCAGCAGTTCGGTAGTCTCCTACGAGCAGTACTTC. Translated: CASSSVVSYEQYF.

A few counts support this clonotype. The gene calls are TRBV7-9 and TRBJ2-1; D is perhaps TRBD1 or TRBD2 (6 bases each). This CDR3 has 12 residues. The germline V gene has CDR1 SEHNR and CDR2 FQNEAQ (reference sequence). The ends were cut back, 7 bases at V and 10 bases at J, with 14 bases in the middle. CDR3 residues: CASTRGGREQFF. The CDR3 nucleotides are TGTGCCAGCACCCGAGGGGGGCGGGAGCAGTTCTTC.

This chain joins TRBV4-3 and TRBJ1-2; 7 bases fit TRBD1. Germline CDR1 reads LGHNA; CDR2 reads YSLEER. CDR3 length: 15 amino acids. Trimming removed 4 bases from V and 1 base from J; junction bases left unmatched: 6. CDR3 loop: CASSRAGTVNYGYTF. The CDR3 DNA is TGCGCCAGCAGCCGAGCCGGGACAGTTAACTATGGCTACACCTTC.

This clonotype was detected once. The J gene is TRBJ1-4, the V gene TRBV12-3 or TRBV12-4; 11 nucleotides match TRBD1. CDR3 length: 14 amino acids. With V trimmed by 5 bases and J by 4 bases, 0 bases remained unmatched. CDR3 loop: CASSGTGGNEKLFF. In DNA, the CDR3 is TGTGCCAGCAGTGGGACAGGGGGTAATGAAAAACTGTTTTTT.

V usage is TRBV12-3 or TRBV12-4 and J usage is TRBJ2-5, with a possible D match to TRBD1 (6 bases). The CDR3 totals 15 residues. V lost 6 bases and J lost 5, with 19 bases in between. The CDR3 loop reads CASRPGHRFGETQYF. CDR3 DNA sequence: TGTGCCAGCAGGCCGGGACACCGGTTTGGGGAGACCCAGTACTTC.

V gene TRBV7-2 combines with J gene TRBJ2-4; 8 bases agree with TRBD1. This CDR3 is built from 17 residues. V was clipped by 1 base and J by 1 base; unmatched bases: 6. Germline CDR1 SGHTA, CDR2 FQGNSA. This CDR3 reads CASSLGTGSGAKNIQYF. CDR3 DNA: TGTGCCAGCAGCTTAGGGACAGGGTCTGGGGCCAAAAACATTCAGTACTTC.

The table lists this clonotype with many counts. The V and J genes are TRBV12-3 or TRBV12-4 and TRBJ1-5; no firm D call. V lost 1 base and J 5 bases, leaving 15 bases between the germline ends. This CDR3 has 16 amino acids. The CDR3 sequence: CASSLEFGREDQPQHF. Here the CDR3 DNA reads TGTGCCAGCAGTTTAGAGTTCGGGAGGGAGGATCAGCCCCAGCATTTT.

The chain is built from TRBV6-5 and TRBJ2-7, with D possibly called TRBD1 or TRBD2 (5 bases each). Trimming cost V 0 bases and J 1 base, with 13 bases left between them. The CDR3 is made up of 16 amino acids. The V gene's germline CDR1 is MNHEY and CDR2 SVGAGI. In nucleotides, the CDR3 is TGTGCCAGCAGTTACTCGAGGGGCAGTGCGTCCTACGAGCAGTACTTC. Translation: CASSYSRGSASYEQYF.

The V gene is TRBV28, the J gene TRBJ1-1, with unresolved D. V was shortened by 3 bases and J by 1 base, with 9 bases between the two germline ends. Looked up from germline, CDR1 is MDHEN and CDR2 is SYDVKM. This CDR3 contains 14 residues. The CDR3 DNA is TGTGCCAGCAGTTTTGCACACCCGAACACTGAAGCTTTCTTT. It encodes CASSFAHPNTEAFF.

In nucleotides, the CDR3 is TGTGCCAGCAGGGCGACAGGGGTCTCTGGAAACACCATATATTTT. Translation gives CASRATGVSGNTIYF. J is TRBJ1-3 and V is TRBV6-1; the match to TRBD1 covers 8 bases. The CDR3 sequence is 15 residues long. Germline CDR1 reads MNHNS; CDR2 reads SASEGT. After removal of 6 bases from V and 0 bases from J, the junction contained 4 bases not matched to a gene.

V usage is TRBV12-3 or TRBV12-4 and J usage is TRBJ2-7; the match to TRBD2 covers 7 bases. The CDR3 is made up of 13 amino acids. With 3 bases clipped from V and 3 bases from J, the junction kept 2 bases outside the gene matches. This chain's CDR3 is CASSFGTIYEQYF. The DNA for the CDR3 is TGTGCCAGCAGTTTCGGGACTATCTACGAGCAGTACTTC.

V gene TRBV4-3 combines with J gene TRBJ2-7, with D possibly matching TRBD1 (6 bases). The CDR3 is 15 residues long. Germline CDR1 is LGHNA and CDR2 is YSLEER. The V and J ends lost 1 base and 0 bases respectively, with 10 bases between them. The CDR3 DNA reads TGCGCCAGCAGCCAAGGCCAGGGGAGCTCCTACGAGCAGTACTTC. As protein: CASSQGQGSSYEQYF.

This clonotype has just a few counts. The V and J genes are TRBV9 and TRBJ2-1; 10 bases fit TRBD2. Germline V gene sequence: CDR1 SGDLS, CDR2 YYNGEE. V shed 4 bases, J shed 7 bases, and the junction held 20 bases outside the gene matches. This CDR3 contains 19 residues. The CDR3 bases are TGTGCCAGCAGCCCCGAGGGACTAGCGAAAATAGGTTTAGATAATGAGCAGTTCTTC. Protein sequence: CASSPEGLAKIGLDNEQFF.

This clonotype was counted only a few times. V usage is TRBV27 and J usage is TRBJ1-1, with D perhaps matching TRBD1 (5 bases). The V end lost 4 bases, the J end lost 9 bases, and 12 bases lay between the germline ends. The CDR3 is 12 residues long. CDR1 is MNHEY and CDR2 is SMNVEV in the germline V gene (reference sequence). CDR3 sequence (DNA): TGTGCCAGCAGTTCGGGGGGACGGCAAGCTTTCTTT. Translation: CASSSGGRQAFF.